This T cell receptor (beta chain) was sequenced during a study of blood T cell repertoires in COVID-19. Whole-study context: Both acute and convalescent COVID-19 samples were obtained from the United States, Italy and Spain. T cells, B-cell-depleted T cells, or PBMCs provided the cDNA or gDNA that served as material.

CDR1 and CDR2 from the germline V gene are MGHRA and YSYEKL. With 9 bases clipped from V and 1 base from J, the junction kept 12 bases outside the gene matches. This CDR3 is 16 amino acids long. Authors' data handling: Reference gene primer amplification in the assay estimated nucleated cell counts. TCRdb's table, derived via immunoSEQ multiplex PCR, lists solely in-frame clones and lacks some. The V and J calls and clone size were taken over from that table, and D and trimming were inferred from the DNA. The table shows some 320,000 clones, with 88% occurring only once. The sequenced sample was peripheral blood. The origin of this receptor is a woman aged 25-40 years who had recovered from COVID-19. The chain employs TRBV4-1 and TRBJ1-5; 7 bases line up with TRBD1. DNA for the CDR3: TGCGCCAGACCCAGGATGGCACAGGGGAGCAATCAGCCCCAGCATTTT. Its protein product is CARPRMAQGSNQPQHF.